The 5 T cell receptor beta chains presented below share a single source sample, sequenced in a study of CD8+ T cells in alopecia areata. TCR sequencing used cDNA made by reverse transcription of extracted RNA. Clones were sequenced by immunoSEQ multiplex PCR, and TCRdb holds only the in-frame ones, with some missing. The sample holds fewer than 200,000 clones; less than 80% are singletons and the top ten take about an eighth. Specimen: CD8+ T cells sorted from blood, collected at week 0. These receptors all stem from a human donor with alopecia areata.

This clone was seen a few times. This chain links TRBV5-1 with TRBJ2-7; 8 nucleotides agree with TRBD2. V was pared by 2 bases and J by 0 bases, with 7 bases of the junction left unmatched. CDR1 is SGHRS, CDR2 YFSETQ, per germline. This CDR3 contains 16 residues. In nucleotides, the CDR3 is TGCGCCAGCAGCTTCGGGGCGGGGGGCCCCTCCTACGAGCAGTACTTC. Encoded protein: CASSFGAGGPSYEQYF. Variable domain in full (rest from reference TRBV5-1 and TRBJ2-7): KAGVTQTPRYLIKTRGQQVTLSCSPISGHRSVSWYQQTPGQGLQFLFEYFSETQRNKGNFPGRFSGRQFSNSRSEMNVSTLELGDSALYLCASSFGAGGPSYEQYFGPGTRLTVT.

The table lists this clone with many counts. The chain combines TRBV7-4 with TRBJ1-3, with D perhaps TRBD1 (6 bases). From germline, CDR1 is SGHVT and CDR2 SQSDAQ. This CDR3 spans 17 amino acids. Trimming left V 7 bases short and J 0 bases short, with 19 bases between. CDR3 DNA sequence: TGTGCCAGCAACATTTTAGGGGGTCTTCTCTCTGGAAACACCATATATTTT. Amino acid sequence: CASNILGGLLSGNTIYF.

The genes are TRBV2 and TRBJ2-1, with 11 bases fitting TRBD2. Looked up from germline, CDR1 is SNHLY and CDR2 is FYNNEI. This CDR3 spans 15 amino acids. The J segment lost 6 bases and the V segment lost 5 bases, leaving 6 bases of the junction unmatched. The CDR3 nucleotides read TGTGCCAGCAGTAAGAGTCTAGCGGGGGGCAATGAGCAGTTCTTC. It specifies CASSKSLAGGNEQFF.

The V and J genes are TRBV5-4 and TRBJ1-1; possibly TRBD1 for D (5 bases). The V end lost 4 bases, the J end lost 8 bases, and 15 bases lay between the germline ends. The germline V gene encodes CDR1 SGHNT and CDR2 YYREEE (reference sequence). The CDR3 has 13 amino acids. CDR3 region: CASSPGGGSEAFF. The CDR3 DNA follows: TGTGCCAGCAGCCCCGGTGGGGGGTCGGAAGCTTTCTTT.

This clone was counted between two and nine times. V gene TRBV15 combines with J gene TRBJ2-7; D remains ambiguous. The V and J ends lost 1 base and 6 bases respectively, with 13 bases between them. CDR3 length: 14 residues. Germline V gene lookup returns CDR1 LNHNV and CDR2 YYDKDF (reference sequence). The CDR3 nucleotides are TGTGCCACCAGCAGAGTGGCTGATTCCGGCGAGCAGTACTTC. Translating it yields CATSRVADSGEQYF.